This passage covers 14 T cell receptor beta chains from one sample sequenced in a study of control samples from healthy donors and cancer patients. Profiled with immunoSEQ multiplex PCR; TCRdb holds only in-frame clones, not every one. The sample records around 30,000 clones, 94% being singletons. Sequencing was carried out using blood. All receptors come from a man between 60 and 70 years old in good health.

The chain carries TRBV19 and TRBJ2-1, with D perhaps matching TRBD2 (6 bases). The germline V gene has CDR1 LNHDA and CDR2 SQIVND (reference sequence). V was clipped by 1 base and J by 0 bases, with 13 bases between them. The CDR3 spans 17 residues. The CDR3 coding sequence is TGTGCCAGTAGTATAGGCACGGGAGTCCCCTCCTACAATGAGCAGTTCTTC. Protein product: CASSIGTGVPSYNEQFF.

The rearrangement uses TRBV6-5 and TRBJ1-2, with TRBD1 matching over 9 bases. The CDR3 length is 15 residues. Trimming took 2 bases from V and 3 from J; bases not matched to a gene: 4. The germline V gene has CDR1 MNHEY and CDR2 SVGAGI. CDR3 amino acids: CASSYRTGDHYGYTF. Written as DNA, the CDR3 is TGTGCCAGCAGTTACCGGACAGGGGATCACTATGGCTACACCTTC.

V gene TRBV6-5 combines with J gene TRBJ1-1, with TRBD1 identical over 7 bases. Germline V lookup: CDR1 MNHEY, CDR2 SVGAGI. CDR3 size: 14 residues. Trimming cost V 5 bases and J 5 bases; bases outside gene matches: 8. The CDR3 DNA is TGTGCCAGCAGTAACCACAGGGGCGGTACTGAAGCTTTCTTT. Protein: CASSNHRGGTEAFF.

V gene TRBV5-1 combines with J gene TRBJ1-2; D uncertain. CDR3 length: 14 amino acids. Deletions cut 0 bases from V and 2 bases from J, with 8 bases between. CDR1 is SGHRS and CDR2 is YFSETQ in the germline V gene. The CDR3 region is CASSLGVLNYGYTF. The CDR3 DNA reads TGCGCCAGCAGCTTGGGAGTCTTGAACTATGGCTACACCTTC. Filled out from reference TRBV5-1 and TRBJ1-2, the complete variable domain reads KAGVTQTPRYLIKTRGQQVTLSCSPISGHRSVSWYQQTPGQGLQFLFEYFSETQRNKGNFPGRFSGRQFSNSRSEMNVSTLELGDSALYLCASSLGVLNYGYTFGSGTRLTVV.

The rearrangement uses TRBV6-5 and TRBJ1-1; the D gene is possibly TRBD1 (6 bases). Germline V gene lookup returns CDR1 MNHEY and CDR2 SVGAGI. The CDR3 contains 14 residues. The ends were cut back, 6 bases at V and 0 bases at J, with 11 bases in the middle. The CDR3 region is CASRATGLNTEAFF. The DNA for the CDR3 is TGTGCCAGCAGGGCTACAGGGCTGAACACTGAAGCTTTCTTT.

This chain connects TRBV27 to TRBJ2-5, with D uncertain. V was shortened by 3 bases and J by 4 bases, with 6 bases between the two germline ends. Germline V lookup: CDR1 MNHEY, CDR2 SMNVEV (reference sequence). CDR3 length: 12 amino acids. CDR3 residues: CASSLSRETQYF. CDR3 nucleotide sequence: TGTGCCAGCAGTTTGTCGAGAGAGACCCAGTACTTC.

J is TRBJ1-2 and V is TRBV29-1, with unresolved D. CDR1 and CDR2 (germline): SQVTM, ANQGSEA. The CDR3 has 12 residues. V lost 3 bases to trimming and J lost 6 bases, with 11 bases between them. CDR3: CSVEKSSHGYTF. DNA of the CDR3: TGCAGCGTTGAGAAATCAAGTCATGGCTACACCTTC.

The rearrangement joins TRBV18 to TRBJ2-1; D possibly corresponds to TRBD1 (5 bases). CDR3 length: 14 amino acids. V shed 5 bases and J shed 7 bases, with 15 bases lying between them. Looked up from germline, CDR1 is KGHSH and CDR2 is LQKENI. CDR3 nucleotide sequence: TGTGCCAGCTCAGGGGCAGGTGAAAGGAATGAGCAGTTCTTC. Residues: CASSGAGERNEQFF. Filled out from reference TRBV18 and TRBJ2-1, the complete variable domain reads NAGVMQNPRHLVRRRGQEARLRCSPMKGHSHVYWYRQLPEEGLKFMVYLQKENIIDESGMPKERFSAEFPKEGPSILRIQQVVRGDSAAYFCASSGAGERNEQFFGPGTRLTVL.

V is TRBV19 and J is TRBJ1-5, with D perhaps TRBD1 (5 bases). The CDR3 consists of 13 residues. The germline CDR1 and CDR2 sequences are LNHDA and SQIVND (reference sequence). Trimming took off 5 bases at V and 5 bases at J, with 10 bases between the two ends. CDR3 sequence reads: CASSAQGYQPQHF. The CDR3 DNA is TGTGCCAGTAGTGCTCAGGGATATCAGCCCCAGCATTTT.

This chain connects TRBV6-2 or TRBV6-3 to TRBJ1-1; TRBD1 is a possible D gene (6 bases). The CDR3 totals 12 residues. The germline V gene encodes CDR1 MNHEY and CDR2 SVGEGT. Between the trimmed V and J ends, which lost 5 bases and 8 bases, there was a span of 12 bases. As DNA, the CDR3 is TGTGCCAGCAGTACGCGGAGGGGGGAAGCTTTCTTT. The encoded protein is CASSTRRGEAFF.

This CDR3 reads CASSLGWQRDPYGYTF. The CDR3 DNA reads TGCGCCAGCAGCTTGGGATGGCAGAGGGATCCCTATGGCTACACCTTC. V and J are TRBV5-1 and TRBJ1-2; D ambiguous. Germline-derived CDR1 and CDR2 are SGHRS and YFSETQ. The V and J ends lost 0 bases and 4 bases respectively, with 16 bases between them. The CDR3 covers 16 residues.

The gene calls are TRBV19 and TRBJ1-3; D is undetermined. Germline CDR1 LNHDA, CDR2 SQIVND (reference sequence). Trimming took 5 bases from V and 0 from J, leaving 11 bases between them. The CDR3 is 15 residues long. CDR3: CASSWLPSSGNTIYF. The CDR3 coding sequence is TGTGCCAGTAGTTGGCTCCCCAGCTCTGGAAACACCATATATTTT.

The CDR3 DNA sequence: TGCAGCGTTGGAAGGACAGGGGTCTACGAGCAGTACTTC. Amino acid sequence: CSVGRTGVYEQYF. J is TRBJ2-7 and V is TRBV29-1, with 9 positions matching TRBD1. V shed 4 bases and J 3 bases; nucleotides not matched to a gene: 4. CDR1 and CDR2 from the germline V gene are SQVTM and ANQGSEA. This CDR3 has 13 residues.

The chain joins TRBV7-9 to TRBJ1-2, with D unclear. Between the trimmed V and J ends, which lost 5 bases and 6 bases, there was a span of 10 bases. The CDR3 loop spans 12 amino acids. CDR1 and CDR2 (germline): SEHNR, FQNEAQ (reference sequence). Here the CDR3 DNA reads TGTGCCAGCAGCCTCCGGGGTGATGGCTACACCTTC. It translates to CASSLRGDGYTF. Supplemented by reference TRBV7-9 and TRBJ1-2, the full variable domain reads DTGVSQNPRHKITKRGQNVTFRCDPISEHNRLYWYRQTLGQGPEFLTYFQNEAQLEKSRLLSDRFSAERPKGSFSTLEIQRTEQGDSAMYLCASSLRGDGYTFGSGTRLTVV.